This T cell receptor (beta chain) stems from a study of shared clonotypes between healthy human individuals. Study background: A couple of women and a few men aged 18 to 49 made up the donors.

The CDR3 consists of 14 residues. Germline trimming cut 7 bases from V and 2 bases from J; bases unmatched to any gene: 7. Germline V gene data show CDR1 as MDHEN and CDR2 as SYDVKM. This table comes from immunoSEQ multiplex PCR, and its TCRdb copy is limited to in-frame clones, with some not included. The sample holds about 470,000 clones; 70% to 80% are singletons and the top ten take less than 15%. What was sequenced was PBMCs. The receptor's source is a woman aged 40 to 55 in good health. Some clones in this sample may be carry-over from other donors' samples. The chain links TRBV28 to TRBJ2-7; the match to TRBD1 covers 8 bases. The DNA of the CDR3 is TGTGCCAGCACCCGGGACAGGACCACCTACGAGCAGTACTTC. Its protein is CASTRDRTTYEQYF.